The clone carrying this TCR beta chain was recorded a few times. It was with a sample-barcoded 5' primer and a J-beta primer mix that a second PCR of about 6 to 12 cycles was run. TCRdb analysed the 5' RACE reads with MiXCR anew, one entry per CDR3 protein. The table records about 600,000 distinct CDR3 sequences, 45% to 55% of them present only once. The data were taken from a study of blood T cells in healthy people across ages. Every donor gave about 9 milliliters of peripheral blood. This sequence was found in an elderly man in good health. The sequencing sample was made of blood.

The CDR3 region is CASTSVRSSGANVLTF. The CDR3 DNA follows: TGTGCCAGCACTTCGGTGCGCTCCTCTGGGGCCAACGTCCTGACTTTC. V gene TRBV27 combines with J gene TRBJ2-6, with D hard to call. V was cut by 7 bases and J by 0 bases, with 13 bases left in between. Germline loops: CDR1 MNHEY, CDR2 SMNVEV (reference sequence). The CDR3 spans 16 residues.